This TCR beta chain derives from a study of T cells in Graves' hyperthyroidism and ophthalmopathy. Study-level information: Before treatment of any kind, peripheral blood was taken at initial diagnosis.

General study findings and limits: Most expanded thyroid clonotypes above 0.001 also appeared in blood. A 13 V-J signature model discriminated ophthalmopathy versus stable hyperthyroidism.

CDR1 is LNHDA, CDR2 SQIVND, per germline (reference sequence). The CDR3 has 16 amino acids. V was pared by 0 bases and J by 7 bases, with 11 bases of the junction left unmatched. This clonotype was seen more than once but under ten times. Antigen unknown. TCR beta CDR3 sequences were amplified from RNA transcripts. Carried out on the TCR CDR3, a first-round RT-PCR used the HTBI primer set. Each CDR3 protein gets one entry after TCRdb re-called the multiplex PCR reads with MiXCR. The sample has roughly 400,000 distinct CDR3 sequences, over 12% seen once. The sample taken for sequencing was blood. The receptor comes from a man aged 45 to 65 with Graves' ophthalmopathy. V usage is TRBV19 and J usage is TRBJ1-2; TRBD1 matches 7 bases. The CDR3 here is CASSIDRSGTARGYTF. In DNA form, the CDR3 reads TGTGCCAGTAGTATAGATCGGAGCGGGACAGCGCGTGGCTACACCTTC.